This TCR beta chain derives from a study of vaccination effects on CD4 cells after COVID-19 (dated by TCRdb to between 2020 and 2023). With respect to the entire study: Participants received two doses of either the BNT162b2 or the mRNA-1273 mRNA SARS-CoV-2 vaccine. Pre-vaccine samples were collected from two convalescent patients 16 days and one week before the first dose, corresponding to 142 and 148 days after COVID-19 diagnosis. SARS-CoV-2 spike-specific CD4+ TCR repertoires were compared before and after mRNA vaccination in COVID-19 convalescent patients and in infection-naive vaccine recipients. The full study included 9 to 10 COVID-19 convalescent patients and several SARS-CoV-2-naive healthy vaccine recipients. The Oncomine TCR Beta short-read assay on an Illumina iSeq 100 was used to sequence cultures from other donors in the study. Study-wide findings and limitations: The study was limited by a small number of convalescent patients and lacked early post-infection timepoints. Both infection-induced and vaccine-induced clones contracted markedly at late post-vaccination timepoints, which is consistent with waning T cell responses. In convalescent patients, the post-vaccine spike-reactive repertoire was composed mainly of new vaccine-induced clones that were largely distinct from infection-induced clones.

Libraries came from the immunoSEQ multiplex PCR assay. DNA from the cultured, isolated CD4+ T cells was subjected to TCR beta CDR3 sequencing. As for how the authors treated the data: Non-productive TCR sequences were discarded, and reads were trimmed to the CDR3 region, with only CDR3s of 7 or more amino acids retained. Antigen-specific clonotypes were identified with the MANAFEST web app by comparing expansion in peptide wells against reference cultures. To be called positive, a clone needed expansion at FDR<0.05 compared with the reference and with all other wells, an odds ratio greater than 5, and a frequency greater than 0.1% in two replicate wells. A clonotype was called cross-reactive if it was significantly expanded both in SARS-CoV-2 spike wells and in at least one common cold coronavirus spike condition. CDR3 similarity was assessed by Levenshtein distance with the stringdist R package, and unrooted trees were built with ape in R 3.6.1. TCRdb provides this immuneACCESS table in a form limited to in-frame rearrangements. Some clones are lacking; in checked studies, under half of them reflect an unresolved V gene, and why the rest are absent is not known. D and trimming come from the DNA, and the V and J calls and clone size come from that table. This sample is represented by around 50,000 clones; more than 75% of them were singletons. Of the sample, 5.5% is held by the ten largest clones.

In the ViraFEST assay, PBMC were stimulated with viral peptide pools, and antigen-specific CD4+ T cell clonotypes were then identified by expansion using TCR sequencing. After more than 9 days of culture, CD4+ T cells were isolated with the EasySep CD4+ T cell isolation kit. PCR-confirmed SARS-CoV-2 infection had occurred in convalescent patients between March and December 2020, before the Alpha, Beta and Delta variants emerged in the United States. Approximately 2 million PBMC per well were cultured in IMDM with 5% human AB serum, 8.5 to 10 IU/ml IL-2 and gentamicin, plus 10 ug/ml peptides. An HIV-1 Nef peptide pool served as the negative control culture condition. Half of the culture medium was replaced with fresh IL-2-containing medium on days 3 and 7. Unless noted otherwise, every peptide stimulation condition was cultured in triplicate wells. Using Ficoll-Paque Plus gradient centrifugation, PBMC were separated from whole blood and then either used fresh or cryopreserved at -140C. Genomic DNA was extracted from cultured CD4+ T cells with the QIAamp micro DNA kit.

Note on this clone: It lacks a known antigen. There are no base qualities to consult, and no much larger clone falls within one base.

The CDR3 measures 17 amino acids from cysteine to phenylalanine. Of all the DNA, just the CDR3 is kept, 51 bases in frame from base 1. This receptor chain uses TRBV21-1 and TRBJ1-6; TRBD1, the table's D call, was not compared with the DNA. TRBV21-1 is described as a pseudogene. The specimen was CD4+ T cells from PBMCs cultured with HIV peptides, collected before COVID-19 vaccination. What this sample's cell subset or site label stands for: HIV-1 Nef peptide pool negative control/reference culture. The sequence derives from a human donor who had a prior SARS-CoV-2 infection. The encoded CDR3 is CASNRVKTGLVDSPLHF. The bases are TGTGCCAGCAACCGGGTGAAGACAGGGCTTGTCGATTCACCCCTCCACTTT.